This TCR beta chain was retrieved from a study of T cells after yellow fever vaccination. This clonotype came up many times. Its antigen is undetermined. Findings and limits, study-wide: Overlap between CD4 and CD8 compartments was detected for a small share of clonotypes.

Via MiXCR, TCRdb re-called the 5' RACE reads, giving one row per CDR3 protein. The sample lists 95,000 to 150,000 distinct CDR3 sequences; about 8.2% were seen once. V shed 5 bases and J shed 6 bases, with 14 bases lying between them. The CDR3 sequence is 14 residues long. Germline CDR1 SGHAT, CDR2 FQNNGV. The TCR originated in a man aged 18 to 30 who received the YFV17D yellow fever vaccine. The source was CD8+ T cells sorted from PBMCs, collected on the day of the yellow fever booster vaccination. The J gene is TRBJ2-4, the V gene TRBV11-2, with D hard to call. Written as DNA, the CDR3 is TGTGCCAGCAGCCCCATTGGGTCGGTAAACATTCAGTACTTC. Translated: CASSPIGSVNIQYF.